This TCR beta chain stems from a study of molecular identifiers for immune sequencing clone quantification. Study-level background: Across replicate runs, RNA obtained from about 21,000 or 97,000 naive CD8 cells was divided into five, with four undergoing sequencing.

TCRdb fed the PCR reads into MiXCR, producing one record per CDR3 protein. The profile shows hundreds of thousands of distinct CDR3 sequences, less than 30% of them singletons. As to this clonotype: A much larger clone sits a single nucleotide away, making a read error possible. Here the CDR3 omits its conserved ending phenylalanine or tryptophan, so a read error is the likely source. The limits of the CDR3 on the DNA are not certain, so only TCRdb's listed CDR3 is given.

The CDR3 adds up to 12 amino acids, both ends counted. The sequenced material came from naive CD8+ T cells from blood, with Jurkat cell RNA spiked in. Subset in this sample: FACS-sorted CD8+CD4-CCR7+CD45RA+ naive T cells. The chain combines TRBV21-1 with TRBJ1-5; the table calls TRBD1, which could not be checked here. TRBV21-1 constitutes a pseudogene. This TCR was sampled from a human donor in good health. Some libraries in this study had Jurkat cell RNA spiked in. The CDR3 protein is CASIVALQPQHS.